These 26 T cell receptor beta chains share one sample of origin, sequenced in a study of T cell changes during pregnancy in multiple sclerosis. TCRdb's table, derived via immunoSEQ multiplex PCR, lists solely in-frame clones and lacks some. The table records under 100,000 clones, around 93% of them present only once. The material sequenced was peripheral blood, taken in the third trimester of pregnancy. Receptors originate from a female donor with multiple sclerosis, enrolled in a pregnancy study.

The chain couples TRBV10-3 to TRBJ1-3; D not certain. The CDR3 is 17 amino acids. Deletions cut 1 base from V and 0 bases from J, with 13 bases between. CDR1 and CDR2 from the germline V gene are ENHRY and SYGVKD. Here the CDR3 DNA reads TGTGCCATCAGTGAGTTCAACGCTGGACTCTCTGGAAACACCATATATTTT. Protein: CAISEFNAGLSGNTIYF.

The chain joins TRBV20-1 to TRBJ1-4; tentatively, D is TRBD1 (5 bases). Trimming took off 5 bases at V and 8 bases at J, with 9 bases between the two ends. CDR1 and CDR2 from the germline V gene are DFQATT and SNEGSKA (reference sequence). This CDR3 has 11 amino acids. The CDR3 spells CSAPGGEKLFF. CDR3 nucleotides: TGCAGTGCTCCTGGGGGGGAAAAACTGTTTTTT.

The chain links TRBV11-2 to TRBJ1-3; maybe TRBD1 (6 bases). The V gene lost 11 bases and the J gene lost 9 bases, with 20 bases spanning the gap. The CDR3 totals 13 residues. Looked up from germline, CDR1 is SGHAT and CDR2 is FQNNGV. The CDR3 sequence is CAARQGTEATIYF. The CDR3 DNA sequence: TGTGCCGCCCGGCAGGGGACGGAGGCCACCATATATTTT. Full variable domain (missing parts from reference TRBV11-2 and TRBJ1-3): EAGVAQSPRYKIIEKRQSVAFWCNPISGHATLYWYQQILGQGPKLLIQFQNNGVVDDSQLPKDRFSAERLKGVDSTLKIQPAKLEDSAVYLCAARQGTEATIYFGEGSWLTVV.

This clone was recorded only once. The V call is TRBV5-4, the J call TRBJ1-2; TRBD1 aligns across 11 bases. The length of the CDR3 is 15 residues. CDR1 and CDR2 (germline): SGHNT, YYREEE (reference sequence). V was pared by 0 bases and J by 5 bases, with 3 bases of the junction left unmatched. The CDR3 is CASSLEGTGGYGYTF. In DNA form, the CDR3 reads TGTGCCAGCAGCTTGGAAGGGACAGGGGGTTATGGCTACACCTTC.

The V and J genes are TRBV11-3 and TRBJ2-7; weak D call: TRBD2 (5 bases). The V gene's germline CDR1 is SGHNT and CDR2 YENEEA. Trimming left V 2 bases short and J 7 bases short, with 12 bases between. This CDR3 is 13 amino acids long. CDR3 sequence reads: CASSLFSGDEQYF. CDR3 nucleotides: TGTGCCAGCAGCTTATTCTCCGGGGATGAGCAGTACTTC. Together with reference TRBV11-3 and TRBJ2-7, the CDR3 gives the full variable domain: EAGVVQSPRYKIIEKKQPVAFWCNPISGHNTLYWYLQNLGQGPELLIRYENEEAVDDSQLPKDRFSAERLKGVDSTLKIQPAELGDSAVYLCASSLFSGDEQYFGPGTRLTVT.

V is TRBV6-6 and J is TRBJ1-2; D is unclear. V was clipped by 5 bases and J by 4 bases, with 17 bases between them. Germline assignment: CDR1 MNHNY and CDR2 SVGAGI (reference sequence). The CDR3 runs 15 residues. Written as DNA, the CDR3 is TGTGCCAGCAGTGAGGGCCAGGCCCTCGCCTATGGCTACACCTTC. Its protein product is CASSEGQALAYGYTF.

This chain links TRBV13 with TRBJ2-7; 8 bases are shared with TRBD1. CDR3 length: 13 amino acids. Per the germline V gene, CDR1 is PRHDT and CDR2 is FYEKMQ (reference sequence). V trimming: 5 bases; J trimming: 7 bases; junction bases outside the gene matches: 7. The CDR3 sequence: CASSIGTGGEQYF. The CDR3 DNA sequence: TGTGCCAGCAGCATCGGGACAGGCGGAGAGCAGTACTTC.

The chain carries TRBV7-6 and TRBJ2-1; weak D call: TRBD2 (7 bases). Trimming removed 5 bases at V and 6 bases at J, with 20 bases between. The CDR3 is 16 amino acids. Germline V gene data show CDR1 as SGHVS and CDR2 as FNYEAQ. The CDR3 protein is CASSLGGGYGSNEQFF. The CDR3 region has the DNA TGTGCCAGCAGCCTGGGGGGGGGCTATGGTTCCAATGAGCAGTTCTTC. The entire variable domain, with the rest obtained from reference TRBV7-6 and TRBJ2-1, is as follows: GAGVSQSPRYKVTKRGQDVALRCDPISGHVSLYWYRQALGQGPEFLTYFNYEAQQDKSGLPNDRFSAERPEGSISTLTIQRTEQRDSAMYRCASSLGGGYGSNEQFFGPGTRLTVL.

The rearrangement joins TRBV6-5 to TRBJ2-7; 8 bases map to TRBD1. There are 12 residues in the CDR3. Germline V gene sequence: CDR1 MNHEY, CDR2 SVGAGI. J was trimmed by 2 bases and V by 11 bases; bases with no gene match: 5. CDR3 protein: CAVGQGPYEQYF. Here the CDR3 DNA reads TGTGCCGTAGGACAGGGACCCTACGAGCAGTACTTC.

The genes are TRBV29-1 and TRBJ1-4; maybe TRBD1 (6 bases). Germline V lookup: CDR1 SQVTM, CDR2 ANQGSEA. The CDR3 length is 12 residues. Trimming took off 5 bases at V and 8 bases at J, with 12 bases between the two ends. The CDR3: CSVWGLGEKLFF. In DNA form, the CDR3 reads TGCAGCGTTTGGGGGCTTGGGGAAAAACTGTTTTTT.

J is TRBJ1-6 and V is TRBV5-1; D gene unclear. Germline values: CDR1 SGHRS, CDR2 YFSETQ. V lost 6 bases, J lost 9 bases, and 4 bases lay in between. This CDR3 has 10 residues. As DNA, the CDR3 is TGCGCCAGCACAGGTTCACCCCTCCACTTT. This sequence encodes CASTGSPLHF.

CDR3 in DNA: TGTGCCAGCAGTACCGGTTTAAATCAGCCCCAGCATTTT. It translates to CASSTGLNQPQHF. The chain couples TRBV27 to TRBJ1-5; D remains ambiguous. Trimming left V 5 bases short and J 4 bases short, with 9 bases between. The CDR3 length is 13 residues. Germline values: CDR1 MNHEY, CDR2 SMNVEV (reference sequence).

The chain is built from TRBV10-3 and TRBJ2-3; 8 bases are shared with TRBD2. The CDR3 has 16 residues. The germline V gene has CDR1 ENHRY and CDR2 SYGVKD. The junction had 10 bases not matched to a gene; V was cut back by 6 bases and J by 2 bases. The CDR3 region has the DNA TGTGCCATCAGCGAGCGGGGGACCTTAAACACAGATACGCAGTATTTT. It is translated as CAISERGTLNTDTQYF.

The CDR3 region is CASSESGLAVYDTQYF. In DNA, the CDR3 is TGCGCCAGCAGTGAGTCTGGACTAGCGGTTTATGATACGCAGTATTTT. The chain links TRBV10-2 to TRBJ2-3, with 10 nucleotides matching TRBD2. Trimming cost V 0 bases and J 6 bases; bases outside gene matches: 6. This CDR3 region has 16 residues. CDR1 is WSHSY and CDR2 is SAAADI in the germline V gene.

The V gene is TRBV5-1, the J gene TRBJ2-4; 10 bases are a match to TRBD2. Unmatched junction bases numbered 8, after V lost 1 base and J lost 1 base. Germline CDR1 reads SGHRS; CDR2 reads YFSETQ. The CDR3 is 18 amino acids. The CDR3: CASSLTPSGLAAKNIQYF. CDR3 DNA sequence: TGCGCCAGCAGCTTGACCCCTTCGGGACTAGCGGCCAAAAACATTCAGTACTTC.

This chain uses TRBV6-6 with TRBJ1-2; possibly TRBD1 for D (5 bases). The CDR3 spans 12 residues. The germline gives CDR1 MNHNY, CDR2 SVGAGI (reference sequence). Trimming left V 7 bases short and J 7 bases short, with 13 bases between. CDR3 nucleotide sequence: TGTGCCAGCAAGGGCAGGGAAACTGGCTACACCTTC. It codes for CASKGRETGYTF.

V gene TRBV10-3 combines with J gene TRBJ2-1, with 7 bases that match TRBD2. CDR1 ENHRY and CDR2 SYGVKD come from the germline V gene. There are 15 residues in the CDR3. The J segment lost 0 bases and the V segment lost 6 bases, leaving 5 bases of the junction unmatched. CDR3 sequence: CAISPSSGSYNEQFF. The CDR3 nucleotides are TGTGCCATCAGCCCCTCTAGCGGCTCCTACAATGAGCAGTTCTTC.

The chain links TRBV10-1 to TRBJ2-7, with TRBD1 identical over 9 bases. CDR1 and CDR2 (germline): WNHNN, SYGVQD (reference sequence). J gave up 9 bases and V 0 bases, and 3 bases lay outside the gene matches. The length of the CDR3 is 13 residues. This chain's CDR3 is CASSESGQGGQYF. The CDR3 region has the DNA TGCGCCAGCAGTGAGTCGGGACAGGGAGGGCAGTACTTC.

The chain recombines TRBV7-3 with TRBJ1-2; 7 nucleotides agree with TRBD1. The CDR3 has 16 residues. V dropped 5 bases and J dropped 6; count of bases not matched to a gene: 15. Looked up from germline, CDR1 is SGHTA and CDR2 is FQGTGA. The CDR3 nucleotides read TGTGCCAGCAGCCAAGCCGGGGGTACAGGGGTCCATGGCTACACCTTC. Translated: CASSQAGGTGVHGYTF.

This chain connects TRBV5-1 to TRBJ2-4, with D tentatively TRBD1 (6 bases). Germline loops: CDR1 SGHRS, CDR2 YFSETQ. Trimming took 0 bases from V and 4 from J, leaving 8 bases between them. The CDR3 is made up of 14 amino acids. CDR3 DNA: TGCGCCAGCAGCTTGGAGGGGACAAAAAACATTCAGTACTTC. Protein product: CASSLEGTKNIQYF.

Only one count was recorded for this clone. The chain combines TRBV15 with TRBJ2-5; 10 bases are shared with TRBD2. Germline V gives CDR1 LNHNV, CDR2 YYDKDF (reference sequence). CDR3 length: 15 amino acids. The ends lost 7 bases at V and 1 base at J; junction bases unmatched: 6. The CDR3 sequence: CATTEGTSAQETQYF. DNA of the CDR3: TGTGCCACCACCGAAGGGACTAGCGCCCAAGAGACCCAGTACTTC.

This clone was recorded only once. In DNA, the CDR3 is TGTGCCAGCAGCTTAACGGCAGCAACTAATGAAAAACTGTTTTTT. Protein product: CASSLTAATNEKLFF. V and J are TRBV7-3 and TRBJ1-4; D gene uncertain. V lost 0 bases, J lost 0 bases, and 5 bases lay in between. Germline loops: CDR1 SGHTA, CDR2 FQGTGA. This CDR3 has 15 residues.

This chain joins TRBV5-6 and TRBJ1-1, with 8 bases identical to TRBD1. Germline CDR1 and CDR2: SGHDT and YYEEEE. V lost 4 bases to trimming and J lost 4 bases; unmatched junction nucleotides: 6. The CDR3 is 14 amino acids. The CDR3 region is CASSPGGGSTEAFF. The CDR3 DNA follows: TGTGCCAGCAGCCCAGGGGGCGGGAGCACTGAAGCTTTCTTT. The full variable domain, in which reference TRBV5-6 and TRBJ1-1 provide the parts outside the CDR3, is DAGVTQSPTHLIKTRGQQVTLRCSPKSGHDTVSWYQQALGQGPQFIFQYYEEEERQRGNFPDRFSGHQFPNYSSELNVNALLLGDSALYLCASSPGGGSTEAFFGQGTRLTVV.

The rearrangement uses TRBV15 and TRBJ1-2; D might be TRBD1 (5 bases). The ends were cut back, 1 base at V and 10 bases at J, with 19 bases in the middle. The CDR3 has 15 amino acids. The germline V gene has CDR1 LNHNV and CDR2 YYDKDF (reference sequence). CDR3 in amino acids: CATSRGGVRLGTYTF. The CDR3, as DNA: TGTGCCACCAGCAGAGGGGGGGTCAGGCTTGGGACCTACACCTTC.

The chain joins TRBV4-1 to TRBJ2-1, with a weak D call TRBD1 (5 bases). Germline CDR1 and CDR2: MGHRA and YSYEKL. The ends were cut back, 0 bases at V and 0 bases at J, with 15 bases in the middle. CDR3 size: 18 residues. In DNA form, the CDR3 reads TGCGCCAGCAGCCAAGAGCTCCCGGACACCAGCTCCTACAATGAGCAGTTCTTC. Its protein is CASSQELPDTSSYNEQFF.

This chain uses TRBV5-1 with TRBJ2-6, with a possible D match to TRBD2 (6 bases). V was trimmed by 4 bases and J by 0 bases, leaving 17 bases between them. The length of the CDR3 is 18 residues. Per germline, CDR1 SGHRS and CDR2 YFSETQ. The CDR3 here is CASSPSGVPPSGANVLTF. CDR3 coding DNA: TGCGCCAGCAGCCCTTCGGGGGTTCCCCCCTCTGGGGCCAACGTCCTGACTTTC.